A single sample is the source of the 14 T cell receptor beta chains below, sequenced in a study of siplizumab effects on memory and regulatory T cells. Sequencing was performed with immunoSEQ multiplex PCR; in TCRdb, only in-frame clones are kept and a portion is missing. Of about 91,000 clones in the sample, more than 95% were seen once. Sequences were obtained from naive CD4+ T cells sorted from blood. These receptors were collected from a human donor in good health.

The V gene is TRBV7-2, the J gene TRBJ1-6, with D possibly TRBD1 on 5 matching bases. The ends were cut back, 4 bases at V and 10 bases at J, with 11 bases in the middle. The germline V gene has CDR1 SGHTA and CDR2 FQGNSA. The CDR3 has 13 amino acids. The CDR3 nucleotides read TGTGCCAGCAGCTCGACAGCCGTATCACCCCTCCACTTT. The encoded protein is CASSSTAVSPLHF.

The V and J genes are TRBV5-4 and TRBJ2-5; D gene uncertain. Trimming took 3 bases from V and 1 from J, leaving 13 bases between them. CDR3 length: 15 amino acids. Per germline, CDR1 SGHNT and CDR2 YYREEE (reference sequence). The CDR3 reads CASSSRHTLQETQYF. CDR3 nucleotide sequence: TGTGCCAGCAGCTCCCGACATACCCTCCAAGAGACCCAGTACTTC. Full variable domain (rest looked up from reference TRBV5-4 and TRBJ2-5): ETGVTQSPTHLIKTRGQQVTLRCSSQSGHNTVSWYQQALGQGPQFIFQYYREEENGRGNFPPRFSGLQFPNYSSELNVNALELDDSALYLCASSSRHTLQETQYFGPGTRLLVL.

This rearrangement joins TRBV5-1 to TRBJ2-3; D may be TRBD2 (6 bases). The germline gives CDR1 SGHRS, CDR2 YFSETQ. This CDR3 has 16 residues. Trimming stripped 4 bases from V and 4 bases from J, with 19 bases between. CDR3: CASSPRAGLGADTQYF. In DNA form, the CDR3 reads TGCGCCAGCAGCCCCCGAGCGGGTCTGGGAGCAGATACGCAGTATTTT.

The chain carries TRBV30 and TRBJ1-2, with D maybe TRBD1 (5 bases). V was trimmed by 5 bases and J by 4 bases, leaving 17 bases between them. This CDR3 spans 14 amino acids. The germline CDR1 and CDR2 sequences are GTSNPN and SVGIG (reference sequence). The CDR3 region is CAWEGTSLPYGYTF. The DNA of the CDR3 is TGTGCCTGGGAAGGGACGAGTCTTCCCTATGGCTACACCTTC.

This CDR3 reads CASSFYFTSPTSSGNTIYF. The CDR3 region has the DNA TGTGCCAGCAGCTTCTATTTTACAAGCCCGACTAGCTCTGGAAACACCATATATTTT. This sequence joins TRBV7-9 and TRBJ1-3, with no clear D. The V gene's germline CDR1 is SEHNR and CDR2 FQNEAQ (reference sequence). The V end was cut by 3 bases, the J end by 0 bases, with 21 bases between. This CDR3 region has 19 residues.

V usage is TRBV4-1 and J usage is TRBJ2-2, with D perhaps matching TRBD2 (6 bases). This CDR3 is built from 13 residues. The germline CDR1 and CDR2 sequences are MGHRA and YSYEKL. With 2 bases removed from V and 6 bases from J, the gap between germline ends came to 7 bases. The CDR3 bases are TGCGCCAGCAGCCAACGGAGGGCCGGGGAGCTGTTTTTT. Translated, it gives CASSQRRAGELFF.

The CDR3 bases are TGTGCCAGCAGTTTTGAATCGGGACGGTCTAGCAATCAGCCCCAGCATTTT. It codes for CASSFESGRSSNQPQHF. V is TRBV28 and J is TRBJ1-5, with D possibly being TRBD1 (5 bases). The germline V gene has CDR1 MDHEN and CDR2 SYDVKM. Trimming removed 3 bases at V and 0 bases at J, with 15 bases between. The CDR3 spans 17 residues.

This chain links TRBV7-7 with TRBJ2-3; a possible D gene is TRBD1 (6 bases). The ends were cut back, 5 bases at V and 0 bases at J, with 12 bases in the middle. Germline assignment: CDR1 SSHAT and CDR2 FNYEAQ (reference sequence). The CDR3 loop spans 15 amino acids. The CDR3 spells CASSPRQASTDTQYF. In nucleotides, the CDR3 is TGTGCCAGCAGCCCGAGACAGGCTAGCACAGATACGCAGTATTTT.

This chain connects TRBV30 to TRBJ1-1; possibly TRBD1 for D (6 bases). The V gene's germline CDR1 is GTSNPN and CDR2 SVGIG (reference sequence). Trimming removed 5 bases at V and 7 bases at J, with 20 bases between. This CDR3 region has 14 residues. The CDR3 is CAWGKRTANVEAFF. CDR3 bases: TGTGCCTGGGGGAAGAGGACAGCAAACGTTGAAGCTTTCTTT.

The chain links TRBV6-5 to TRBJ2-1; 9 nucleotides match TRBD1. The CDR3 runs to 15 residues. Unmatched junction bases numbered 8, after V lost 6 bases and J lost 5 bases. Germline V gene data show CDR1 as MNHEY and CDR2 as SVGAGI. CDR3 DNA sequence: TGTGCCAGCAGATCCCCGGGACAGGGTAACAATGAGCAGTTCTTC. It is translated as CASRSPGQGNNEQFF.

The chain is built from TRBV6-5 and TRBJ2-3, with D hard to call. This CDR3 is 13 amino acids long. V lost 6 bases and J 4 bases, leaving 11 bases between the germline ends. Germline CDR1 MNHEY, CDR2 SVGAGI. CDR3 protein: CASRRTPADTQYF. The CDR3 region has the DNA TGTGCCAGCAGACGGACCCCGGCAGATACGCAGTATTTT.

This chain uses TRBV28 with TRBJ1-6; D gene uncertain. The CDR3 consists of 13 residues. Germline V gives CDR1 MDHEN, CDR2 SYDVKM. The V gene lost 8 bases and the J gene lost 0 bases, with 5 bases spanning the gap. The CDR3 bases are TGTGCCAGCTGTTACTCCTATAATTCACCCCTCCACTTT. Translating gives CASCYSYNSPLHF.

The chain is built from TRBV5-1 and TRBJ2-3; 10 nucleotides agree with TRBD2. CDR1 is SGHRS, CDR2 YFSETQ, per germline. Unmatched junction bases numbered 7, after V lost 0 bases and J lost 3 bases. The CDR3 spans 17 residues. For the CDR3, the DNA is TGCGCCAGCAGCTTGGGGCTAGCGGGGGTTCGTACAGATACGCAGTATTTT. Its translation is CASSLGLAGVRTDTQYF.

This rearrangement joins TRBV5-3 to TRBJ1-2, with D possibly being TRBD1 (6 bases). TRBV5-3 is sorted into the ORF group, with uncertain function. The CDR3 sequence is 14 residues long. V dropped 4 bases and J dropped 5 bases, with 15 bases sitting between them. This chain's CDR3 is CARSPPQGKYGYTF. CDR3 coding DNA: TGTGCCAGAAGCCCCCCACAGGGTAAGTATGGCTACACCTTC.